Shown below are 2 T cell receptor beta chains from a single sample sequenced in a study of response to subunit inactivated influenza vaccine. Using its own MiXCR run on the RT-PCR reads, TCRdb lists one record per CDR3 protein. The sample yields under 200,000 distinct CDR3 sequences, over 9.5% seen once. These records were also assigned to another study, of T cells expressing NK-cell markers. That work states: Libraries used 5'RACE template switching adding universal primer site and UMIs.

The sequenced sample was CD8+ T cells sorted from PBMCs, obtained about 11 days after vaccination. The source of these receptors is a man aged 50-60 years who received an inactivated influenza vaccine.

J is TRBJ1-6 and V is TRBV5-1; TRBD1 matches at 8 bases. Germline CDR1 and CDR2: SGHRS and YFSETQ. Trimming removed 0 bases from V and 8 bases from J; junction bases left unmatched: 1. The CDR3 has 14 residues. CDR3 coding DNA: TGCGCCAGCAGCTTGGGGACAGGGTATTCACCCCTCCACTTT. It yields the protein CASSLGTGYSPLHF.

This chain joins TRBV12-3 or TRBV12-4 and TRBJ2-5; D is perhaps TRBD1 (5 bases). This CDR3 is built from 14 residues. V dropped 3 bases and J dropped 2 bases, with 10 bases sitting between them. The CDR3 nucleotides are TGTGCCAGCAGTTTGACAGAAACGCAAGAGACCCAGTACTTC. Its translation: CASSLTETQETQYF.